These 15 T cell receptor beta chains came from one sample sequenced in a study of blood T cell repertoires in COVID-19. The protocol was immunoSEQ multiplex PCR, while the TCRdb copy is restricted to in-frame clones and leaves out a portion. Of under 200,000 clones in the sample, 81% are singletons; the top ten hold about 5.3%. Sequencing input: PBMCs or T cells enriched from blood (not recorded which). These receptors were taken from a woman aged 40 to 49 with acute COVID-19.

A few counts support this clone. The chain links TRBV3-1 (or the pseudogene TRBV3-2) to TRBJ2-2; D is unclear. CDR3 length equals 16 residues. Germline CDR1 reads LGHDT; CDR2 reads YNNKEL (reference sequence). V lost 7 bases, J lost 8 bases, and 23 bases lay in between. CDR3 region: CASTSRSRLDRGELFF. The CDR3 DNA reads as TGTGCCAGCACAAGCCGTAGCAGACTCGACCGGGGGGAGCTGTTTTTT.

The rearrangement uses TRBV10-3 and TRBJ2-5; 13 bases line up with TRBD2. Germline assignment: CDR1 ENHRY and CDR2 SYGVKD. Trimming at V came to 4 bases and at J to 3 bases, leaving 5 bases not matched to a gene. The CDR3 loop spans 16 amino acids. Here the CDR3 DNA reads TGTGCCATCAGTGGGGGGACTAGCGGGAAGGAAGAGACCCAGTACTTC. Its translation: CAISGGTSGKEETQYF.

V gene TRBV10-3 combines with J gene TRBJ1-6; D is unclear. V shed 7 bases and J shed 0 bases, with 16 bases lying between them. The CDR3 is 17 residues long. CDR1 ENHRY and CDR2 SYGVKD come from the germline V gene. The DNA for the CDR3 is TGTGCCATCACGGACTCGATGGTGAGCTCCTATAATTCACCCCTCCACTTT. It is translated as CAITDSMVSSYNSPLHF.

The chain combines TRBV2 with TRBJ2-3; TRBD1 is a possible D gene (5 bases). V was pared by 4 bases and J by 6 bases, with 8 bases between. The CDR3 spans 12 residues. Germline V gene sequence: CDR1 SNHLY, CDR2 FYNNEI. The CDR3 protein is CASSARADTQYF. DNA of the CDR3: TGTGCCAGCAGTGCCAGGGCTGATACGCAGTATTTT.

This clone was observed a few times. The chain uses TRBV7-3 and TRBJ2-7, with 8 positions matching TRBD1. CDR1 is SGHTA, CDR2 FQGTGA, per germline. The CDR3 runs to 16 residues. The V and J ends lost 5 bases and 4 bases, in that order; junction bases with no gene match: 13. The CDR3 sequence: CASSPPPTGVSYEQYV. CDR3 coding DNA: TGTGCCAGCAGCCCCCCCCCGACAGGGGTATCGTACGAGCAGTACGTC.

This chain joins TRBV9 and TRBJ2-1; 11 nucleotides line up with TRBD2. The CDR3 sequence is 16 residues long. Trimming at V came to 0 bases and at J to 6 bases, leaving 5 bases not matched to a gene. Germline values: CDR1 SGDLS, CDR2 YYNGEE. The CDR3 region is CASSVGVAGGGNEQFF. The CDR3 bases are TGTGCCAGCAGCGTAGGGGTAGCGGGAGGGGGCAATGAGCAGTTCTTC.

This clone was recorded a few times. The gene calls are TRBV7-3 and TRBJ1-6, with a possible D match to TRBD1 (5 bases). Trimming pared 2 bases from V and 3 bases from J, leaving 17 bases between. This CDR3 is 18 amino acids long. Germline CDR1 and CDR2: SGHTA and FQGTGA. CDR3: CASSLCQGSKYYNSPLHF. The DNA for the CDR3 is TGTGCCAGCAGCTTATGTCAGGGATCCAAATACTATAATTCACCCCTCCACTTT.

The J gene is TRBJ2-2, the V gene TRBV5-1; D ambiguous. V gave up 0 bases and J gave up 7 bases, with 10 bases separating them. Germline-derived CDR1 and CDR2 are SGHRS and YFSETQ. This CDR3 spans 14 amino acids. The CDR3: CASSLGPSSGELFF. CDR3 coding DNA: TGCGCCAGCAGCTTGGGCCCGTCGAGCGGGGAGCTGTTTTTT.

The rearrangement joins TRBV13 to TRBJ2-7; tentative D call: TRBD1 (5 bases). V lost 5 bases, J lost 6 bases, and 11 bases lay in between. Germline V lookup: CDR1 PRHDT, CDR2 FYEKMQ (reference sequence). This CDR3 region has 12 residues. The CDR3 DNA follows: TGTGCCAGCAGCCGTCGCGACAGCGAGCAGTACGTC. This encodes CASSRRDSEQYV.

The chain couples TRBV11-2 to TRBJ2-6; the D gene is possibly TRBD2 (6 bases). Germline V gives CDR1 SGHAT, CDR2 FQNNGV. This CDR3 has 14 residues. Trimming left V 3 bases short and J 3 bases short, with 6 bases between. DNA of the CDR3: TGTGCCAGCAGCTTGGGGGGTGGGGCCAACGTCCTGACTTTC. Protein sequence: CASSLGGGANVLTF.

The gene calls are TRBV6-1 and TRBJ2-3; 12 positions match TRBD2. Looked up from germline, CDR1 is MNHNS and CDR2 is SASEGT. The CDR3 has 19 amino acids. Losses at the gene ends were 2 bases for V and 3 bases for J; bases not matched to a gene: 12. Here the CDR3 reads CASSERASGRAMRTDTQYF. The CDR3 bases are TGTGCCAGCAGTGAACGGGCTAGCGGGAGGGCCATGAGGACAGATACGCAGTATTTT.

The gene calls are TRBV6-5 and TRBJ1-5; no definite D call. Trimming stripped 8 bases from V and 2 bases from J, with 10 bases between. The CDR3 length is 13 residues. Per germline, CDR1 MNHEY and CDR2 SVGAGI. The chain's CDR3 is CASGGYRNQPQHF. The CDR3 DNA follows: TGTGCCAGCGGAGGGTATCGCAATCAGCCCCAGCATTTT.

The V call is TRBV15, the J call TRBJ2-5; possible D gene TRBD1, 6 bases. Germline assignment: CDR1 LNHNV and CDR2 YYDKDF (reference sequence). V lost 5 bases and J 4 bases, leaving 17 bases between the germline ends. The CDR3 is made up of 15 amino acids. The CDR3 reads CATSAHREGRETQYF. In nucleotides, the CDR3 is TGTGCCACCAGCGCGCACAGGGAAGGACGAGAGACCCAGTACTTC.

V is TRBV11-2 and J is TRBJ2-3, with D unresolved. CDR3 length: 12 residues. From germline, CDR1 is SGHAT and CDR2 FQNNGV. Trimming removed 1 base from V and 4 bases from J, with 3 bases in between. CDR3 coding DNA: TGTGCCAGCAGCTTAGCCGCAGATACGCAGTATTTT. Translated: CASSLAADTQYF.

This chain links TRBV7-8 with TRBJ1-6; 7 bases align to TRBD1. J lost 7 bases, V lost 3 bases, and 6 bases had no gene match. CDR3 length: 15 residues. CDR1 is SGHVS and CDR2 is FQNEAQ in the germline V gene. DNA for the CDR3: TGTGCCAGCAGCTTGACAGGGCTAAGAAATTCACCCCTCCACTTT. This codes for CASSLTGLRNSPLHF.